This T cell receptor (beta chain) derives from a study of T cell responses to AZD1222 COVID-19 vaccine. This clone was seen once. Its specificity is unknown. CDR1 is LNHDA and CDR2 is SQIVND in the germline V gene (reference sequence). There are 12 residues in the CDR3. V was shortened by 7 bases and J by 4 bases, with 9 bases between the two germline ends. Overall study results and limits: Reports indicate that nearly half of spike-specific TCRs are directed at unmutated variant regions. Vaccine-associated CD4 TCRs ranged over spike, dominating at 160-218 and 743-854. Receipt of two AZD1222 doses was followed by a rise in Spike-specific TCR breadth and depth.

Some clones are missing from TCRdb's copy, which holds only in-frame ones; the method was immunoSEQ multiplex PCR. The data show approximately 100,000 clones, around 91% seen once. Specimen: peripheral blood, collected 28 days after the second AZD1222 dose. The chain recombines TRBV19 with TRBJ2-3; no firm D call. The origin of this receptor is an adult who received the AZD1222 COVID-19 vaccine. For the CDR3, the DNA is TGTGCCAGTAACGCGGCGTCAGATACGCAGTATTTT. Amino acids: CASNAASDTQYF.